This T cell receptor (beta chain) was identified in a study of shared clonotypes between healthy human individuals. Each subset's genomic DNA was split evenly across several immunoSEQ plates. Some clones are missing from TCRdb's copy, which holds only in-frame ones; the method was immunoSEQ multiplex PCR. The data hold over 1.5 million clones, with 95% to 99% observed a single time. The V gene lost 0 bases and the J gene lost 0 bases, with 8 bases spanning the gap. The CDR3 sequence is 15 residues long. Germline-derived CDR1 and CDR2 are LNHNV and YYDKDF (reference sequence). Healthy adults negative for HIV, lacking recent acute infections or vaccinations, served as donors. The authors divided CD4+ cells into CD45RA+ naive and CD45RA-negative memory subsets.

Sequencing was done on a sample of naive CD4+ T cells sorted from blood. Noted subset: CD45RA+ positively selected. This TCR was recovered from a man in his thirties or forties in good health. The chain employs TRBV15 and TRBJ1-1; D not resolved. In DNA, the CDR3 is TGTGCCACCAGCAGAGATCCACGGGTGAACACTGAAGCTTTCTTT. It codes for CATSRDPRVNTEAFF.